This T cell receptor (beta chain) came from a study of T cells in Graves' hyperthyroidism and ophthalmopathy. Worth noting for this clonotype: Its target is unknown.

Using RNA transcripts as the source, TCR beta CDR3 regions were amplified. The HTBI primer set served for first-round RT-PCR of the TCR CDR3. TCRdb fed the multiplex PCR reads into MiXCR, producing one record per CDR3 protein. The repertoire holds about 500,000 distinct CDR3 sequences, approximately 48% seen once, with about two fifths in the top ten. Whole-study findings and limits: A model of 13 V-J pairs discriminated ophthalmopathy from stable hyperthyroidism.

Investigators excluded patients with uncontrolled infection, other autoimmune disease, pregnancy or lactation. For the diagnoses, clinical symptoms, serum thyroxine and TRAb, thyroid ultrasound and orbital computed tomography were used. V gave up 6 bases and J gave up 4 bases; unmatched junction bases: 13. The CDR3 has 16 residues. Material for sequencing was peripheral blood or thyroid tissue (not recorded which). The TCR was taken from an adult woman with Graves' disease, either hyperthyroidism or ophthalmopathy (not recorded which). V gene TRBV12-3 or TRBV12-4 combines with J gene TRBJ1-1; TRBD1 agrees at 8 bases. CDR3 bases: TGTGCCAGCAGCTTAAGGGGGACAGGTGGTGCCACTGAAGCTTTCTTT. It specifies CASSLRGTGGATEAFF.